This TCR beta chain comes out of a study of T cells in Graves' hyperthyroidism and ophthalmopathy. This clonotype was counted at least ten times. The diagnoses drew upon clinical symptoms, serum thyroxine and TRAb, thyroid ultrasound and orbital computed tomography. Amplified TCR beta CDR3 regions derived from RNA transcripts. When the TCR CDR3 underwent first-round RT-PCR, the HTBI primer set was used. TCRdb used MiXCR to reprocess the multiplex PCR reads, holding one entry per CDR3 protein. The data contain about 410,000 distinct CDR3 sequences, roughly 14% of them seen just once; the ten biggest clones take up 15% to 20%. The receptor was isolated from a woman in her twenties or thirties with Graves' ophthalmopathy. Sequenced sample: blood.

The CDR3 DNA reads TGTGCCAGCAGCCAAGAGAGGATGGGTCTGGGACCCCTCCACTTT. Amino acid sequence: CASSQERMGLGPLHF. This chain joins TRBV3-1 and TRBJ1-6; no clear D gene. V lost 0 bases, J lost 12 bases, and 15 bases lay in between. The CDR3 is 15 residues long. Germline V gene data show CDR1 as LGHDT and CDR2 as YNNKEL (reference sequence).